Presented here are 23 T cell receptor beta chains from one specimen sequenced in a study of vaccination effects on CD4 cells after COVID-19. Between days 9 and 11 of culture, CD4+ T cells were separated out. Libraries were prepared by immunoSEQ multiplex PCR; TCRdb keeps only in-frame clonotypes and omits some of them. The data show fewer than 75,000 clones, around 77% seen once. Their specific antigens are unknown. Sequences were derived from CD4+ T cells from PBMCs cultured without peptide, sampled before COVID-19 vaccination. The receptor source for this set is a human donor who received a COVID-19 vaccine.

The J gene is TRBJ1-4, the V gene TRBV24-1; D uncertain. The CDR3 is 17 amino acids. The V and J ends lost 4 bases and 0 bases respectively, with 14 bases between them. CDR1 and CDR2 (germline): KGHDR, SFDVKD. The CDR3 region is CATSDPLSDATNEKLFF. The CDR3 nucleotides read TGTGCCACCAGTGACCCCCTTTCGGATGCAACTAATGAAAAACTGTTTTTT.

V and J are TRBV5-1 and TRBJ2-1, with 11 positions matching TRBD1. With 4 bases clipped from V and 8 bases from J, the junction kept 8 bases outside the gene matches. The CDR3 loop spans 15 amino acids. Germline CDR1 and CDR2: SGHRS and YFSETQ. The CDR3 is CASSGTGGVGDEQFF. For the CDR3, the DNA is TGCGCCAGCAGCGGGACAGGGGGAGTAGGCGATGAGCAGTTCTTC.

This chain connects TRBV6-5 to TRBJ1-2, with 7 bases that match TRBD1. Per germline, CDR1 MNHEY and CDR2 SVGAGI. Losses at the gene ends were 7 bases for V and 8 bases for J; bases not matched to a gene: 7. This CDR3 comprises 12 residues. The CDR3 nucleotides read TGTGCCAGCAAAGACAGGGTTTCGGGCTACACCTTC. Protein product: CASKDRVSGYTF.

The chain combines TRBV6-5 with TRBJ2-1; perhaps TRBD2 as D (5 bases). CDR1 is MNHEY, CDR2 SVGAGI, per germline. The CDR3 extends over 14 amino acids. Deletions cut 8 bases from V and 2 bases from J, with 13 bases between. Written as DNA, the CDR3 is TGTGCCAGCGACCGGGATGTGGCCTACAATGAGCAGTTCTTC. Protein product: CASDRDVAYNEQFF.

The V and J genes are TRBV5-6 and TRBJ2-3; 8 bases map to TRBD1. Germline V gene sequence: CDR1 SGHDT, CDR2 YYEEEE. The CDR3 has 15 amino acids. V dropped 5 bases and J dropped 4; count of bases not matched to a gene: 9. As DNA, the CDR3 is TGTGCCAGCAGTTATCGACAGGGGTTCGCAGATACGCAGTATTTT. Protein: CASSYRQGFADTQYF. Complete variable domain (other parts from reference TRBV5-6 and TRBJ2-3): DAGVTQSPTHLIKTRGQQVTLRCSPKSGHDTVSWYQQALGQGPQFIFQYYEEEERQRGNFPDRFSGHQFPNYSSELNVNALLLGDSALYLCASSYRQGFADTQYFGPGTRLTVL.

The gene calls are TRBV11-2 and TRBJ2-1; maybe TRBD2 (7 bases). Germline loops: CDR1 SGHAT, CDR2 FQNNGV. V lost 2 bases to trimming and J lost 3 bases, with 14 bases between them. This CDR3 is 16 amino acids long. CDR3 bases: TGTGCCAGCAGCTTATATGGGGGGGGCAACTACAATGAGCAGTTCTTC. Translated, it gives CASSLYGGGNYNEQFF.

The gene calls are TRBV27 and TRBJ2-3; D gene unclear. Germline loops: CDR1 MNHEY, CDR2 SMNVEV (reference sequence). The length of the CDR3 is 15 residues. The V end lost 4 bases, the J end lost 0 bases, and 11 bases lay between the germline ends. The CDR3 region is CASSYRTASTDTQYF. The CDR3 DNA reads as TGTGCCAGCAGTTATAGGACGGCTAGCACAGATACGCAGTATTTT.

This clone has a handful of counts. The V call is TRBV18, the J call TRBJ2-7; 7 bases line up with TRBD2. V gave up 3 bases and J gave up 0 bases; unmatched junction bases: 5. Germline loops: CDR1 KGHSH, CDR2 LQKENI. The CDR3 totals 15 residues. The CDR3 here is CASSPGGGRSYEQYV. The CDR3 DNA is TGTGCCAGCTCACCCGGCGGGGGTCGCTCCTACGAGCAGTACGTC.

This clone was picked up one time. V gene TRBV21-1 combines with J gene TRBJ2-7; TRBD1 is the table's D call, not checked against the DNA. TRBV21-1 is a recognized pseudogene. This CDR3 is 15 amino acids long. CDR3 protein: CASSKAPTVCIEQYV. For the CDR3, the DNA is TGTGCCAGCAGCAAAGCGCCAACAGTTTGTATCGAGCAGTACGTC.

This clone occurred once. The rearrangement uses TRBV2 and TRBJ2-1, with D perhaps TRBD2 (5 bases). Deletions cut 6 bases from V and 15 bases from J, with 18 bases between. The CDR3 is 12 amino acids. Germline V gene lookup returns CDR1 SNHLY and CDR2 FYNNEI. DNA for the CDR3: TGTGCCAGCAGCGATTTTCCCCCTCGGGGGTTCTTC. Translating gives CASSDFPPRGFF. Combining the CDR3 with reference TRBV2 and TRBJ2-1 gives the whole variable domain EPEVTQTPSHQVTQMGQEVILRCVPISNHLYFYWYRQILGQKVEFLVSFYNNEISEKSEIFDDQFSVERPDGSNFTLKIRSTKLEDSAMYFCASSDFPPRGFFGPGTRLTVL.

The rearrangement links TRBV12-3 or TRBV12-4 to TRBJ2-5, with unresolved D. This CDR3 comprises 12 residues. Trimming stripped 3 bases from V and 5 bases from J, with 7 bases between. Here the CDR3 reads CASSFYKETQYF. The CDR3, as DNA: TGTGCCAGCAGTTTTTACAAGGAGACCCAGTACTTC.

This clone was picked up a small number of times. The chain carries TRBV6-5 and TRBJ1-5; D is unclear. Germline CDR1 MNHEY, CDR2 SVGAGI. The CDR3 loop spans 13 amino acids. Trimming took off 0 bases at V and 7 bases at J, with 7 bases between the two ends. This CDR3 reads CASSYSGSQPQHF. In DNA form, the CDR3 reads TGTGCCAGCAGTTACTCGGGGAGCCAGCCCCAGCATTTT.

The CDR3 spells CASRGTGGAGGYTF. The CDR3 bases are TGTGCCAGCAGGGGGACAGGGGGAGCAGGAGGCTACACCTTC. This rearrangement joins TRBV6-5 to TRBJ1-2; 11 bases line up with TRBD1. The CDR3 contains 14 residues. V dropped 6 bases and J dropped 8; count of bases not matched to a gene: 8. Germline values: CDR1 MNHEY, CDR2 SVGAGI.

The V gene is TRBV18, the J gene TRBJ1-1; D perhaps matches TRBD1 (5 bases). CDR1 is KGHSH and CDR2 is LQKENI in the germline V gene. The CDR3 is 12 amino acids. Deletions cut 4 bases from V and 9 bases from J, with 12 bases between. CDR3 DNA sequence: TGTGCCAGCTCACTGGGGACGGAAAAAGCTTTCTTT. Translating gives CASSLGTEKAFF.

V gene TRBV24-1 combines with J gene TRBJ2-2; D unresolved. The CDR3 is made up of 16 amino acids. Trimming shortened V by 1 base and J by 1 base, and 9 bases separated the two germline ends. Looked up from germline, CDR1 is KGHDR and CDR2 is SFDVKD. The CDR3 DNA follows: TGTGCCACCAGTGATTTCTCAGGCCAGAACACCGGGGAGCTGTTTTTT. Protein product: CATSDFSGQNTGELFF.

This clone appeared a few times. CDR3: CASSQVDVRRWGRNEQFF. CDR3 DNA sequence: TGCGCCAGCAGCCAAGTCGACGTTAGACGTTGGGGGCGGAATGAGCAGTTCTTC. The genes are TRBV4-1 and TRBJ2-1; possible D gene TRBD1, 6 bases. CDR3 length equals 18 residues. The germline V and J ends were trimmed by 1 base and 7 bases, with 23 bases remaining between them. Germline values: CDR1 MGHRA, CDR2 YSYEKL.

This chain connects TRBV5-1 to TRBJ1-1; weak D call: TRBD1 (5 bases). V was shortened by 0 bases and J by 5 bases, with 17 bases between the two germline ends. CDR3 length equals 16 residues. CDR1 is SGHRS, CDR2 YFSETQ, per germline. Here the CDR3 DNA reads TGCGCCAGCAGCTTGGCACCAGATCGGGGGGGGACTGAAGCTTTCTTT. Translated, it gives CASSLAPDRGGTEAFF.

The chain uses TRBV6-6 and TRBJ2-5; D is possibly TRBD1 (5 bases). This CDR3 spans 15 amino acids. The V and J ends lost 5 bases and 1 base respectively, with 14 bases between them. Germline loops: CDR1 MNHNY, CDR2 SVGAGI (reference sequence). The CDR3 DNA reads TGTGCCAGCAGTAGAAACCAGGGTGGCCAAGAGACCCAGTACTTC. Translated, it gives CASSRNQGGQETQYF.

CDR3 coding DNA: TGTGCCAGCAGCCCCCGACTAGCGGCCACAGATACGCAGTATTTT. Protein product: CASSPRLAATDTQYF. This chain links TRBV7-2 with TRBJ2-3; 9 bases match TRBD2. CDR1 is SGHTA and CDR2 is FQGNSA in the germline V gene. The CDR3 loop spans 15 amino acids. The J segment lost 2 bases and the V segment lost 5 bases, leaving 5 bases of the junction unmatched.

The V gene is TRBV6-1, the J gene TRBJ1-2, with D unresolved. Germline V CDR1 and CDR2: MNHNS, SASEGT. V was shortened by 2 bases and J by 4 bases, with 14 bases between the two germline ends. The CDR3 is made up of 15 amino acids. CDR3 residues: CASSETTLQGYGYTF. CDR3 bases: TGTGCCAGCAGTGAAACGACCCTCCAAGGCTATGGCTACACCTTC.

The V call is TRBV6-1, the J call TRBJ2-7; D ambiguous. CDR3 length: 16 residues. Per germline, CDR1 MNHNS and CDR2 SASEGT. V dropped 3 bases and J dropped 0 bases, with 15 bases sitting between them. The chain's CDR3 is CASSDHSFSSSYEQYV. CDR3 nucleotide sequence: TGTGCCAGCAGTGACCACAGCTTTTCGAGCTCCTACGAGCAGTACGTC.

This clone showed up just once. The chain is built from TRBV6-4 and TRBJ2-2; TRBD2 matches at 9 bases. CDR3 size: 15 residues. Germline-derived CDR1 and CDR2 are MRHNA and SNTAGT. V lost 6 bases and J lost 5; bases outside the gene matches: 7. CDR3 residues: CASRGGGVATGELFF. The DNA of the CDR3 is TGTGCCAGCAGAGGCGGGGGGGTCGCGACCGGGGAGCTGTTTTTT.

V is TRBV2 and J is TRBJ2-3, with a possible D match to TRBD1 (5 bases). The CDR3 is made up of 14 amino acids. Trimming pared 6 bases from V and 4 bases from J, leaving 14 bases between. Germline assignment: CDR1 SNHLY and CDR2 FYNNEI. The CDR3 nucleotides read TGTGCCAGCAGAAGGGCAGGGAACCCAGATACGCAGTATTTT. It translates to CASRRAGNPDTQYF.